This T cell receptor beta chain derives from a study of T cell responses to AZD1222 COVID-19 vaccine (dated by TCRdb to the early 2020s). As for the study more broadly: TCR sequencing covered about 230 trial participants: 207 given two doses of AZD1222 and around 26 given two doses of MenACWY control vaccine. Trial participants were enrolled into age subgroups of 18-55, 56-69 and 70-plus years, which contained 148, 28 and 57 TCR-sequenced participants, respectively.

This sample's time point label indicates: about 28 days (+/-7) after the second vaccine dose. The treatment or condition label on this specimen signifies: meningococcal conjugate vaccine given as trial control. Vaccinee samples were obtained from the UK trials COV001 and COV002, which included a single-blind randomized controlled phase 2/3 trial of AZD1222 (ChAdOx1 nCoV-19) in healthy adults. For TCRbeta chain sequencing, PBMC samples from trial participants were taken at day 0 and at day 28 after the second dose. Its CDR3 holds 13 amino acids, cysteine through phenylalanine. Kept here is only the CDR3 DNA, which spans 39 bases and is read in frame from base 1. Trimming takes 4 bases off V and 6 bases off J; junction bases not matched to a gene: 6. The germline V gene gives CDR1 as SGHRS and CDR2 as YFSETQ. Beyond this particular receptor, the publication reports: Because no samples from the day 14 peak response were available, repertoires could be characterized only after the peak T cell response. Vaccine-associated CD4 TCRs spanned the whole spike protein, with dominant responses in regions 160-218 and 743-854. Participants were mostly white British, with more females than males. The authors suggested clonal diversity may have been underestimated. The 56-69-year group was small, and its depth increase did not reach significance, likely because of low power. Conclusions about previously exposed vaccinees are limited because only six or seven AZD1222 recipients were SARS-CoV-2 seropositive at baseline. Reportedly, close to half of the unique spike-specific TCRs recognized epitopes lying outside the regions that are mutated in the B.1.351 and B.1.1.7 variants. After two AZD1222 doses, spike-specific TCR breadth and depth were significantly higher than at day 0 and than in MenACWY recipients.

The CDR3 regions of human TCRbeta chains were subjected to immunosequencing. Concerning the study's data processing: Repertoire TCRs were matched against a reference library of SARS-CoV-2-specific TCRs generated with the MIRA antigen-specificity platform. Breadth was defined as the fraction of unique TCRs that were SARS-CoV-2-associated. Depth was defined as the fraction of total T cells that were SARS-CoV-2-associated. Each spike-specific TCR was assigned to its reactive spike region and to a CD4 or CD8 class using the MIRA data. Log10-transformed breadth and depth values were compared by one-way ANOVA with Sidak's multiple comparisons tests. TCRdb took this table from immuneACCESS and kept in-frame rearrangements with V and J called. Such tables lack part of the clones; where checked against another copy, unresolved V genes explain under half of the gap, and the rest is unexplained. Clonal size and the V and J genes are those of that table, whereas D and trimming came from the DNA. For this sample there are some 180,000 clones; approximately 95% appear just once. About 1% of the sample goes to the ten largest clones.

Note on this clone: It lacks a known antigen. No base quality information exists; no much larger clone differs at one position.

The chain joins TRBV5-1 to TRBJ1-2, with 7 bases aligning to TRBD1. The source was peripheral blood, collected 28 days after the second dose of the MenACWY control vaccine. This clonotype originated in an adult who received the MenACWY meningococcal vaccine as a control. The CDR3 in this case is CASSESTGNGYTF. The nucleotide sequence reads TGCGCCAGCAGCGAGTCGACAGGGAATGGCTACACCTTC.